The 20 T cell receptor beta chains given below trace back to one sample, sequenced in a study of long-term antiretroviral therapy in people with HIV. Running of the v3.0 immunoSEQ assay took place at survey level. Only in-frame clones appear in the TCRdb table, and some are missing; sequencing was by immunoSEQ multiplex PCR. The sample lists almost 25,000 clones; 84% were seen once. The sample here was unsorted PBMCs, taken 3 years after starting antiretroviral therapy. Receptors were obtained from a man aged 50-60 years with HIV.

The chain joins TRBV6-6 to TRBJ1-1, with D possibly TRBD1 on 5 matching bases. In germline, CDR1 is MNHNY, CDR2 SVGAGI (reference sequence). The CDR3 runs to 12 residues. V shed 10 bases and J shed 8 bases, with 17 bases lying between them. CDR3 in DNA: TGTGCCACCTCGGGACTGCGGGGGGAAGCTTTCTTT. Its protein product is CATSGLRGEAFF.

This rearrangement joins TRBV19 to TRBJ2-7; D gene uncertain. Trimming removed 3 bases from V and 5 bases from J, with 11 bases in between. The germline V gene has CDR1 LNHDA and CDR2 SQIVND (reference sequence). The CDR3 runs to 13 residues. The CDR3 here is CASSMGGTHEQYF. CDR3 coding DNA: TGTGCCAGTAGTATGGGTGGTACCCACGAGCAGTACTTC.

This clone was counted only a few times. The chain combines TRBV18 with TRBJ1-2; 7 positions agree with TRBD1. The CDR3 runs 15 residues. The V and J ends lost 6 bases and 2 bases, in that order; junction bases with no gene match: 9. Per germline, CDR1 KGHSH and CDR2 LQKENI. The CDR3 loop is CASSPTGSRNYGYTF. The CDR3 DNA reads as TGTGCCAGCTCCCCGACAGGGAGTAGGAACTATGGCTACACCTTC.

The V call is TRBV6-4, the J call TRBJ2-3, with D maybe TRBD2 (5 bases). The germline V gene encodes CDR1 MRHNA and CDR2 SNTAGT. The CDR3 covers 14 residues. Trimming left V 0 bases short and J 4 bases short, with 8 bases between. For the CDR3, the DNA is TGTGCCAGCAGTGACTCGAGGGAAGCAGATACGCAGTATTTT. This gives the protein CASSDSREADTQYF.

The rearrangement joins TRBV5-5 to TRBJ1-4; D not certain. Looked up from germline, CDR1 is SGHKS and CDR2 is YYEKEE (reference sequence). The length of the CDR3 is 15 residues. The ends were cut back, 0 bases at V and 4 bases at J, with 10 bases in the middle. The CDR3: CASSLGPLLNEKLFF. CDR3 coding DNA: TGTGCCAGCAGCTTGGGGCCTCTACTTAATGAAAAACTGTTTTTT.

The V call is TRBV2, the J call TRBJ2-7; 7 bases line up with TRBD2. Germline V gene lookup returns CDR1 SNHLY and CDR2 FYNNEI. V was clipped by 3 bases and J by 7 bases; unmatched bases: 12. The CDR3 length is 15 residues. In nucleotides, the CDR3 is TGTGCCAGCAGTGACGGCGGGAGAGGTCCTCGAGAGCAGTACTTC. Its translation is CASSDGGRGPREQYF.

This clone is a singleton in its sample. The chain couples TRBV10-3 to TRBJ1-1; D ambiguous. The V gene lost 2 bases and the J gene lost 14 bases, with 15 bases spanning the gap. CDR1 is ENHRY, CDR2 SYGVKD, per germline. The CDR3 is made up of 12 amino acids. The CDR3 here is CAISEGQEKRFF. Written as DNA, the CDR3 is TGTGCCATCAGTGAGGGGCAGGAAAAGCGGTTCTTT.

This clone showed up just a few times. The CDR3 spells CASSWRTGTYGYTF. CDR3 DNA sequence: TGTGCCAGTAGTTGGAGGACAGGGACCTATGGCTACACCTTC. The V and J genes are TRBV19 and TRBJ1-2; TRBD1 matches at 8 bases. The junction had 6 bases not matched to a gene; V was cut back by 5 bases and J by 4 bases. CDR3 size: 14 residues. From germline, CDR1 is LNHDA and CDR2 SQIVND (reference sequence).

The V gene is TRBV7-9, the J gene TRBJ1-1; D remains ambiguous. The CDR3 length is 18 residues. V was trimmed by 5 bases and J by 4 bases, leaving 26 bases between them. Germline lookup yields CDR1 SEHNR and CDR2 FQNEAQ (reference sequence). The CDR3 loop is CASSRIRLSPLRPTEAFF. The CDR3 DNA sequence: TGTGCCAGCAGCCGTATACGCCTTAGCCCTCTACGCCCCACTGAAGCTTTCTTT. The entire variable domain, with the rest obtained from reference TRBV7-9 and TRBJ1-1, is as follows: DTGVSQNPRHKITKRGQNVTFRCDPISEHNRLYWYRQTLGQGPEFLTYFQNEAQLEKSRLLSDRFSAERPKGSFSTLEIQRTEQGDSAMYLCASSRIRLSPLRPTEAFFGQGTRLTVV.

The J gene is TRBJ2-2, the V gene TRBV10-3; the D is unclear. Between the trimmed V and J ends, which lost 8 bases and 7 bases, there was a span of 8 bases. Germline CDR1 is ENHRY and CDR2 is SYGVKD. The CDR3 is 11 amino acids. CDR3 residues: CAIGNDGELFF. The CDR3 region has the DNA TGTGCCATCGGAAACGACGGGGAGCTGTTTTTT.

This clone was seen a handful of times. This chain links TRBV2 with TRBJ1-5, with no clear D. With 1 base removed from V and 2 bases from J, the gap between germline ends came to 6 bases. CDR1 and CDR2 from the germline V gene are SNHLY and FYNNEI. This CDR3 has 14 amino acids. The CDR3 coding sequence is TGTGCCAGCAGTGAAGGGACGGGCAATCAGCCCCAGCATTTT. It codes for CASSEGTGNQPQHF.

V usage is TRBV28 and J usage is TRBJ2-1; TRBD2 matches at 8 bases. The J segment lost 6 bases and the V segment lost 2 bases, leaving 9 bases of the junction unmatched. Looked up from germline, CDR1 is MDHEN and CDR2 is SYDVKM. This CDR3 region has 16 residues. In DNA form, the CDR3 reads TGTGCCAGCAGTTTAAGGACGGGAGGGCCAGGCAATGAGCAGTTCTTC. Its translation: CASSLRTGGPGNEQFF.

This chain's CDR3 is CASRGTTFTIYF. The CDR3, as DNA: TGTGCCAGCAGGGGAACTACATTCACCATATATTTT. The genes are TRBV28 and TRBJ1-3, with D unclear. Per the germline V gene, CDR1 is MDHEN and CDR2 is SYDVKM. Trimming took 6 bases from V and 9 from J, leaving 12 bases between them. CDR3 length: 12 amino acids.

CDR3 sequence: CASSPLRLAGGNNEQFF. CDR3 DNA sequence: TGTGCCAGCAGTCCCTTGAGACTAGCGGGAGGAAACAATGAGCAGTTCTTC. The V call is TRBV28, the J call TRBJ2-1; the match to TRBD2 covers 13 bases. The germline CDR1 and CDR2 sequences are MDHEN and SYDVKM. The length of the CDR3 is 17 residues. The V gene end was trimmed by 5 bases and the J gene end by 5 bases; junction bases not matched to a gene: 9.

The chain uses TRBV9 and TRBJ2-3; D is uncertain. The germline CDR1 and CDR2 sequences are SGDLS and YYNGEE. This CDR3 comprises 15 residues. V lost 1 base to trimming and J lost 10 bases, with 19 bases between them. The CDR3 reads CASSVLGTSLGSQYF. The DNA of the CDR3 is TGTGCCAGCAGCGTACTGGGTACTTCTCTGGGTTCGCAGTATTTT.

The chain uses TRBV29-1 and TRBJ1-2; 7 bases fit TRBD1. Germline values: CDR1 SQVTM, CDR2 ANQGSEA. The CDR3 totals 12 residues. V dropped 5 bases and J dropped 7; count of bases not matched to a gene: 7. CDR3 nucleotides: TGCAGCGTTTCTGACAGGGAGGCTGGCTACACCTTC. Residues: CSVSDREAGYTF.

The chain carries TRBV5-1 and TRBJ2-2; 7 bases match TRBD2. Germline-derived CDR1 and CDR2 are SGHRS and YFSETQ. Trimming took 0 bases from V and 3 from J; bases not matched to a gene: 5. The CDR3 has 16 amino acids. The CDR3 nucleotides read TGCGCCAGCAGCTTGGATCCTAGCGGACACACCGGGGAGCTGTTTTTT. It encodes CASSLDPSGHTGELFF.

The chain uses TRBV7-9 and TRBJ2-1; possibly TRBD2 for D (5 bases). The CDR3 has 16 amino acids. Germline CDR1 and CDR2: SEHNR and FQNEAQ (reference sequence). V lost 6 bases to trimming and J lost 3 bases, with 18 bases between them. CDR3 protein: CASSPRLTSDYNEQFF. For the CDR3, the DNA is TGTGCCAGCAGTCCAAGACTAACTTCCGACTACAATGAGCAGTTCTTC.

The gene calls are TRBV6-5 and TRBJ1-5; D is uncertain. V lost 2 bases and J lost 4, with 6 bases in between. The CDR3 is made up of 13 amino acids. Germline assignment: CDR1 MNHEY and CDR2 SVGAGI. This CDR3 reads CASSYEGNQPQHF. The CDR3 bases are TGTGCCAGCAGTTACGAGGGAAATCAGCCCCAGCATTTT.

This rearrangement joins TRBV14 to TRBJ2-3; D is possibly TRBD1 (7 bases). CDR1 and CDR2 from the germline V gene are SGHDN and FVKESK. V dropped 6 bases and J dropped 0 bases, with 10 bases sitting between them. The CDR3 consists of 14 residues. The CDR3 region is CASRQGGSTDTQYF. CDR3 bases: TGTGCCAGCAGGCAGGGGGGCAGCACAGATACGCAGTATTTT.